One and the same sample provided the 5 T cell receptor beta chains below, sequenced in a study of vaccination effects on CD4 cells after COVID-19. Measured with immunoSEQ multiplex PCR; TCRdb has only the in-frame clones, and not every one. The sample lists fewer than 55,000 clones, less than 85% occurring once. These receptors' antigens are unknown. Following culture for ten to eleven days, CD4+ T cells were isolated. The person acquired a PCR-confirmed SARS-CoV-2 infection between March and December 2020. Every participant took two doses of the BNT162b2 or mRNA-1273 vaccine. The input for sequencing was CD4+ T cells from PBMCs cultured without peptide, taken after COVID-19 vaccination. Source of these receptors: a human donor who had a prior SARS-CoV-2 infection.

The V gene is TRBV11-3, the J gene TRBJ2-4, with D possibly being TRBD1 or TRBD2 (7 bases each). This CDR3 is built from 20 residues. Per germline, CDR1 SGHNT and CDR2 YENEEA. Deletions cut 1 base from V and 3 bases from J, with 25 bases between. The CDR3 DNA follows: TGTGCCAGCAGCTTAGGAGGGGGCCCGTGGGGGGGGCCATTCAAAAACATTCAGTACTTC. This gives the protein CASSLGGGPWGGPFKNIQYF.

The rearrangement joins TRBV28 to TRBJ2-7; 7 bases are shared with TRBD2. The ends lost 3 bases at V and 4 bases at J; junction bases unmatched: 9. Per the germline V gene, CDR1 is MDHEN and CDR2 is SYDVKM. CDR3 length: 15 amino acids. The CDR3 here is CASSFFGGSRYEQYF. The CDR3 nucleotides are TGTGCCAGCAGTTTTTTCGGCGGGAGTAGGTACGAGCAGTACTTC.

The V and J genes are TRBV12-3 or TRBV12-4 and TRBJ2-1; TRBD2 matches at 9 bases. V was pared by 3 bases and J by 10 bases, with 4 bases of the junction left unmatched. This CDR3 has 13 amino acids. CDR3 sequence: CASSFGLAGEQFF. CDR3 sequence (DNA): TGTGCCAGCAGTTTTGGCCTAGCGGGGGAGCAGTTCTTC.

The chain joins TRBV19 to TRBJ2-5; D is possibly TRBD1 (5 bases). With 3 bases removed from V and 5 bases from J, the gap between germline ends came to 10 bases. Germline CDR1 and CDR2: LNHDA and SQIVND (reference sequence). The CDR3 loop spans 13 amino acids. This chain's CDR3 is CASSIGAAETQYF. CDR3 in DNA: TGTGCCAGTAGTATTGGGGCAGCGGAGACCCAGTACTTC.

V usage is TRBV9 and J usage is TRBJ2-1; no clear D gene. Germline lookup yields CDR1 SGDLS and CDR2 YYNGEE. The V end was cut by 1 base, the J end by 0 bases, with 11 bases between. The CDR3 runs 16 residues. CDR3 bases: TGTGCCAGCAGCGTAAGAGATATGAGCTCCTACAATGAGCAGTTCTTC. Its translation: CASSVRDMSSYNEQFF.